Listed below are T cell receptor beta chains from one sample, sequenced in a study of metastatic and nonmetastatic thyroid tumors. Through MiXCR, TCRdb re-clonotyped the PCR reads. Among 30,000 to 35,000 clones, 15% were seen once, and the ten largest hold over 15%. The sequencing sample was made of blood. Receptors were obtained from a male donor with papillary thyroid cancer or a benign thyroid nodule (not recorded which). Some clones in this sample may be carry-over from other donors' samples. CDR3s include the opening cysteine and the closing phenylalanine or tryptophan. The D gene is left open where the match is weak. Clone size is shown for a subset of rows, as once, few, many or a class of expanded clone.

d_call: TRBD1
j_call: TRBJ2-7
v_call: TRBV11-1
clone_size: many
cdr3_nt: TGTGCCAGCAGCTTAGCGCTAGGATGGGTTGACAGGGACGAGCAGTACTTC
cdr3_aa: CASSLALGWVDRDEQYF

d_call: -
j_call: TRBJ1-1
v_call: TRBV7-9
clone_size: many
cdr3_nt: TGTGCCAGCAGCTTACTTGGACAGAAAGCAGAAGCTTTCTTT
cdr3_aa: CASSLLGQKAEAFF

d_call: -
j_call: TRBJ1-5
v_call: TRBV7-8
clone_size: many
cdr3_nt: TGTGCCAGCAGCCCAAGTAACCAGCCCCAGCATTTT
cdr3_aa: CASSPSNQPQHF

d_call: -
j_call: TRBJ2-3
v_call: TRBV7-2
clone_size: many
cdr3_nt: TGTGCCAGCAGCACCGACGACAGGCCTACTAGCACAGATACGCAGTATTTT
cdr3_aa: CASSTDDRPTSTDTQYF

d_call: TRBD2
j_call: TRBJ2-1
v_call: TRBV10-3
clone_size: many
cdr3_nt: TGTGCCATCAGTGAGTCAGGGACTACCTACAATGAGCAGTTCTTC
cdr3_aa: CAISESGTTYNEQFF

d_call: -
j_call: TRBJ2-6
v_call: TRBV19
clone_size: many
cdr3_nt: TGTGCCAGTAGTTCGATCCGACAGGCTGGGGCCAACGTCCTGACTTTC
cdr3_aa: CASSSIRQAGANVLTF

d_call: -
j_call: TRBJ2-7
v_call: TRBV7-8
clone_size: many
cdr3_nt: TGTGCCAGCAGCTTAGCAGGGCCCCTCTACGAGCAGTACTTC
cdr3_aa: CASSLAGPLYEQYF

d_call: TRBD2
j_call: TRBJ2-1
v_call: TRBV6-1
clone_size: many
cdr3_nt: TGTGCCAGCAGTCCAGAGCGGGGGGGGAACAATGAGCAGTTCTTC
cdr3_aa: CASSPERGGNNEQFF

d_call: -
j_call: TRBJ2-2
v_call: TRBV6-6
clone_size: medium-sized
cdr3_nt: TGTGCCAGCAGTTACGGGCTTTCCGGGGAGCTGTTTTTT
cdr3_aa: CASSYGLSGELFF

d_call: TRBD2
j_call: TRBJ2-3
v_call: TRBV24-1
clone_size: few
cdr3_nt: TGTGCCACCAGTGATAGACTAGCGGGAGTCACAGATACGCAGTATTTT
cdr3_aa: CATSDRLAGVTDTQYF

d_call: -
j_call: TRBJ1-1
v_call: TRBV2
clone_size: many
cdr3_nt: TGTGCCAGCAGTGATGAACCGAACACTGAAGCTTTCTTT
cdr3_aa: CASSDEPNTEAFF

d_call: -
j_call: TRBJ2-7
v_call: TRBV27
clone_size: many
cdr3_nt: TGTGCCAGCAGTTTGACCGAAAACTCCTACGAGCAGTACTTC
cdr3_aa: CASSLTENSYEQYF

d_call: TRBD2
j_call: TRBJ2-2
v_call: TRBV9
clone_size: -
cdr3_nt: TGTGCCAGTAGCGTAGAAGCGGGACGGAACACCGGGGAGCTGTTTTTT
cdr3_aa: CASSVEAGRNTGELFF

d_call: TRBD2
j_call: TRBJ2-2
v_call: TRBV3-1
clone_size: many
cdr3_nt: TGTGCCAGCAGCCAAGGCCATTCGGGAGGGATGAACACCGGGGAGCTGTTTTTT
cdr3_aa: CASSQGHSGGMNTGELFF

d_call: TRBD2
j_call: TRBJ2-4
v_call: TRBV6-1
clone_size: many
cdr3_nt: TGTGCCAGCAGCCCCCCACATCGGGAGGGCCTAGCCAAAAACATTCAGTACTTC
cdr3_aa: CASSPPHREGLAKNIQYF

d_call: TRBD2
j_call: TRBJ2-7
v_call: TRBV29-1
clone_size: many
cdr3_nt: TGCAGCGCCACCGCCGGGACTAGCAGTCCCGAGCAGTACTTC
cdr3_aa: CSATAGTSSPEQYF

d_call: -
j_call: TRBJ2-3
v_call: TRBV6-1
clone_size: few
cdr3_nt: TGTGCCAGCAGACTCCCAAGCTCCACAGATACGCAGTATTTT
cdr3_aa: CASRLPSSTDTQYF

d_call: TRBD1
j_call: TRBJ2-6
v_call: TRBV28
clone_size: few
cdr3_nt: TGTGCCAGCAGGAAAACAGGGGTTACTGGGTCCAACGTCCTCACTTTC
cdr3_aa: CASRKTGVTGSNVLTF

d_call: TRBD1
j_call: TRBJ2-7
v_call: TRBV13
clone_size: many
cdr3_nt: TGTGCCAGCAGCTCAACCGGGACAGATACCTACGAGCAGTACTTC
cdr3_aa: CASSSTGTDTYEQYF

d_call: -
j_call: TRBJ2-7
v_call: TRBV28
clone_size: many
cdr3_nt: TGTGCCAGCCGGACCGGGACAAACTACGAGCAGTACTTC
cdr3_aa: CASRTGTNYEQYF

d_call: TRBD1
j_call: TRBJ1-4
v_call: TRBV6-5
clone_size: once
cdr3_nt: TGTGCCAGCAGTTGGGACAGGGATCGGGAAAAACTGTTTTTT
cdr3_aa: CASSWDRDREKLFF

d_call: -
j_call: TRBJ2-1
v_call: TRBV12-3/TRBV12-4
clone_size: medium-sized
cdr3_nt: TGTGCCACCCGGCGGCTCAATGAGCAGTTCTTC
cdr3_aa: CATRRLNEQFF

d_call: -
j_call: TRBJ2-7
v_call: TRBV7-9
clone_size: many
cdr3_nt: TGTGCCAGCAGCACGGAGGGGACAGTTTTCTACGAGCAGTACTTC
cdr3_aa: CASSTEGTVFYEQYF

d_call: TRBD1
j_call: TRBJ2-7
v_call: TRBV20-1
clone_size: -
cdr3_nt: TGCAGTGCTAGAGAAGGGACAGGGGCTTCCGAGCAGTACTTC
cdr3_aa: CSAREGTGASEQYF